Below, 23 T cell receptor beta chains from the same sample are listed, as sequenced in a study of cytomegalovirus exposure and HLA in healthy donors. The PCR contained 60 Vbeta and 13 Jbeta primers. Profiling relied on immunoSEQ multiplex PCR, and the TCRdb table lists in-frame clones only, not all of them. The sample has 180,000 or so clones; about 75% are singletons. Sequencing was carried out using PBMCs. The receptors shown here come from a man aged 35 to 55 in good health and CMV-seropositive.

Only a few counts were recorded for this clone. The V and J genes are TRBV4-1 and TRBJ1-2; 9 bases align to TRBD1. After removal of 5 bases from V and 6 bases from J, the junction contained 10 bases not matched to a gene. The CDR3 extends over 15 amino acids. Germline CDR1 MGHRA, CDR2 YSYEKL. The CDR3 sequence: CASSGRQGGLDGYTF. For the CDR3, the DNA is TGCGCCAGCAGCGGAAGACAGGGGGGACTTGATGGCTACACCTTC.

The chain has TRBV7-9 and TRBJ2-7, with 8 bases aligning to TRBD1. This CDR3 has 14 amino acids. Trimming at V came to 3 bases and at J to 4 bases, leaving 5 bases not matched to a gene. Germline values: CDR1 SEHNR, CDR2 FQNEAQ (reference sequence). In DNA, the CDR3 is TGTGCCAGCAGCTTGAGACAGGGGAGGTACGAGCAGTACTTC. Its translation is CASSLRQGRYEQYF.

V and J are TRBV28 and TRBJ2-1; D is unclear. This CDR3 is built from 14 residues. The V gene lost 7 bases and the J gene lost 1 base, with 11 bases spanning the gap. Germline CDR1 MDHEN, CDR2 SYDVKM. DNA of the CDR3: TGTGCCAGCACCCTTCGGCGGTCCTACAATGAGCAGTTCTTC. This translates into CASTLRRSYNEQFF.

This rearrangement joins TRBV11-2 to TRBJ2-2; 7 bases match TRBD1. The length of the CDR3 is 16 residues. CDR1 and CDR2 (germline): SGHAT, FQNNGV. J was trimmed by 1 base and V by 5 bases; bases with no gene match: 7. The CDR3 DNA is TGTGCCAGCAGCCTTGGGACAGCCCTGAACACCGGGGAGCTGTTTTTT. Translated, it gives CASSLGTALNTGELFF.

The CDR3 DNA reads TGTGCCACCGAGGGGACAGCGGGGGGGGCCCAAGAGACCCAGTACTTC. It yields the protein CATEGTAGGAQETQYF. The V gene is TRBV19, the J gene TRBJ2-5, with TRBD2 matching 10 bases. CDR3 length: 16 residues. Per the germline V gene, CDR1 is LNHDA and CDR2 is SQIVND (reference sequence). The ends lost 10 bases at V and 1 base at J; junction bases unmatched: 12.

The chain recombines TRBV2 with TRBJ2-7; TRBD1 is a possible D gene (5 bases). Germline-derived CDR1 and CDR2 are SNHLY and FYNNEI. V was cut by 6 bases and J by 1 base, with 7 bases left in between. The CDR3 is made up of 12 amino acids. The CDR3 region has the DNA TGTGCCAGCAGGACAGCGTCCTACGAGCAGTACTTC. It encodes CASRTASYEQYF.

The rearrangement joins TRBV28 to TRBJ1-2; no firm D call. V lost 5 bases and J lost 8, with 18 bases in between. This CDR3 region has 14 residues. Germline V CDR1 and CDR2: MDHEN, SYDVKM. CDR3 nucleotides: TGTGCCAGCAGTAGCGCCGTGGATGTTGGCGGCTACACCTTC. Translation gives CASSSAVDVGGYTF.

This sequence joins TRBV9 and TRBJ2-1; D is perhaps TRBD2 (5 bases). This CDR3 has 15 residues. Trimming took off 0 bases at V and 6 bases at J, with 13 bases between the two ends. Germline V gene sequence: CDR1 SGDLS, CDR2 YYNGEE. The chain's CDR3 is CASSVEGSRVNEQFF. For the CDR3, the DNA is TGTGCCAGCAGCGTAGAAGGGAGTAGAGTCAATGAGCAGTTCTTC.

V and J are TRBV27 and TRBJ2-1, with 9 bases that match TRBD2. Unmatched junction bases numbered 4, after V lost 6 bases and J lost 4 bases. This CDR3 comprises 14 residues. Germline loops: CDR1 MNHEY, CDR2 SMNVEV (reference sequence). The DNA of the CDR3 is TGTGCCAGCAGGCCTAGCGGGAAGTACAATGAGCAGTTCTTC. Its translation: CASRPSGKYNEQFF.

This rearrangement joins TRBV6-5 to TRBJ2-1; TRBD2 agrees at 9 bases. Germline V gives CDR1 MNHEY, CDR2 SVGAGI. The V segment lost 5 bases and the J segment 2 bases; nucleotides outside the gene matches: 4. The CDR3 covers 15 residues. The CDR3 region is CASSTSGLPYNEQFF. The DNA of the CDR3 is TGTGCCAGCAGTACTAGCGGGTTGCCCTACAATGAGCAGTTCTTC.

DNA of the CDR3: TGCGCCAGCAGCCCCGGACAGTTCCAAGAGACCCAGTACTTC. This codes for CASSPGQFQETQYF. J is TRBJ2-5 and V is TRBV5-1; maybe TRBD1 (6 bases). The V gene lost 4 bases and the J gene lost 1 base, with 11 bases spanning the gap. Germline V gives CDR1 SGHRS, CDR2 YFSETQ. This CDR3 spans 14 amino acids.

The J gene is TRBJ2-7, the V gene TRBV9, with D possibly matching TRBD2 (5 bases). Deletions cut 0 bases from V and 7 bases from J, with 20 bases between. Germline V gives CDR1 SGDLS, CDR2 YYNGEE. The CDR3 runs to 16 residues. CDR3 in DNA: TGTGCCAGCAGCGTAGGAGTGGGAGCTAGTTCTGGGGAGCAGTACTTC. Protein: CASSVGVGASSGEQYF.

The CDR3 DNA reads TGTGCCAGCAGCCGAACTGGACTCGCTTACAATGAGCAGTTCTTC. It is translated as CASSRTGLAYNEQFF. The V call is TRBV25-1, the J call TRBJ2-1, with D maybe TRBD2 (5 bases). There are 15 residues in the CDR3. The germline CDR1 and CDR2 sequences are MGHDK and SYGVNS. V was clipped by 6 bases and J by 4 bases, with 16 bases between them.

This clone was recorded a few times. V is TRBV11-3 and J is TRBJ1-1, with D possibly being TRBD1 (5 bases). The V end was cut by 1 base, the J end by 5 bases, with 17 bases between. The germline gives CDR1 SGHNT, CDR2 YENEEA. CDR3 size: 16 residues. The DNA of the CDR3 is TGTGCCAGCAGCTTAGTCGCGGGGGGAAGTGTGACTGAAGCTTTCTTT. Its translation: CASSLVAGGSVTEAFF.

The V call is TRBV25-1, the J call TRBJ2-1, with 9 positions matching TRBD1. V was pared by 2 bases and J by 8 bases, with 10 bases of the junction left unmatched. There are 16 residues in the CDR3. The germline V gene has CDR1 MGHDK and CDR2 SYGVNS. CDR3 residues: CASSEVGTGLWDEQFF. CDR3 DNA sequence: TGTGCCAGCAGTGAAGTGGGGACAGGGCTTTGGGATGAGCAGTTCTTC.

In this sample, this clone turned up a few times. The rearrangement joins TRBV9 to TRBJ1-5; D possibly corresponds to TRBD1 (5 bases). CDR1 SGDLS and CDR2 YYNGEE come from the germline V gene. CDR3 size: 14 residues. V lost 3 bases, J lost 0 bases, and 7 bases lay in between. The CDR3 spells CASSADSSNQPQHF. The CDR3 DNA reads TGTGCCAGCAGCGCTGACAGTAGCAATCAGCCCCAGCATTTT.

The CDR3 DNA reads TGTGCCAGCAGTTCCCCACCGGGCCAGGGGAATCAGCCCCAGCATTTT. Amino acid sequence: CASSSPPGQGNQPQHF. The V call is TRBV28, the J call TRBJ1-5, with D possibly matching TRBD1 (6 bases). The ends were cut back, 4 bases at V and 4 bases at J, with 17 bases in the middle. The germline V gene has CDR1 MDHEN and CDR2 SYDVKM. This CDR3 is 16 amino acids long.

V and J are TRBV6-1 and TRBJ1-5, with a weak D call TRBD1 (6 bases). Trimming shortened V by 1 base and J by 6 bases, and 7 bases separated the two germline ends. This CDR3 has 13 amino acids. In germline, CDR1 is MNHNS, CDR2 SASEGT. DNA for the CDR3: TGTGCCAGCAGTGAAGAACAGGGTCAGCCCCAGCATTTT. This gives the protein CASSEEQGQPQHF.

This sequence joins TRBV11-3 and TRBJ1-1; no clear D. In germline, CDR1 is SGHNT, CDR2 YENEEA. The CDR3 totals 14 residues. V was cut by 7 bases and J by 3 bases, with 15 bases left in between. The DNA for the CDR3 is TGTGCCAGCACCCTTGATCCTACCCACACTGAAGCTTTCTTT. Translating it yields CASTLDPTHTEAFF.

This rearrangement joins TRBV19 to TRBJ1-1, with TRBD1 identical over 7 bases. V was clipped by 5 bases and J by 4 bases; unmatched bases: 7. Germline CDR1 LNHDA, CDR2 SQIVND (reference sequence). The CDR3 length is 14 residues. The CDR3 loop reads CASSYTGEGTEAFF. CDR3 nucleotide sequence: TGTGCCAGTAGTTATACAGGGGAAGGCACTGAAGCTTTCTTT.

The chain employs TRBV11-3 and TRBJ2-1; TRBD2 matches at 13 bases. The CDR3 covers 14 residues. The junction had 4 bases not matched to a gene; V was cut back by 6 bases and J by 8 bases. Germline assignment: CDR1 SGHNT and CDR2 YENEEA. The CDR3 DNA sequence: TGTGCCAGCAGTTGGACTAGCGGGAGAGATGAGCAGTTCTTC. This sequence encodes CASSWTSGRDEQFF. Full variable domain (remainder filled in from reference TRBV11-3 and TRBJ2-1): EAGVVQSPRYKIIEKKQPVAFWCNPISGHNTLYWYLQNLGQGPELLIRYENEEAVDDSQLPKDRFSAERLKGVDSTLKIQPAELGDSAVYLCASSWTSGRDEQFFGPGTRLTVL.

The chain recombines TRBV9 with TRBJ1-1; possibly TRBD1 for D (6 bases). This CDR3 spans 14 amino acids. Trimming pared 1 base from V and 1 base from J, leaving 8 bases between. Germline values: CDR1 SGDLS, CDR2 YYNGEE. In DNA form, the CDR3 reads TGTGCCAGCAGCGTAACGACAGGGAACACTGAAGCTTTCTTT. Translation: CASSVTTGNTEAFF.

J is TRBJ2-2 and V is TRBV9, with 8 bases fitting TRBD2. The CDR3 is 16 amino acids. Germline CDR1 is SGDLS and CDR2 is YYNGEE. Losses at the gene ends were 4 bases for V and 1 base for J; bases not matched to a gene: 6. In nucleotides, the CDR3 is TGTGCCAGCAGCCCGGGGGGGAATAAGAACACCGGGGAGCTGTTTTTT. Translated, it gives CASSPGGNKNTGELFF.